This T cell receptor (beta chain) derives from a study of tumor-infiltrating lymphocytes in primary liver carcinoma. The CDR3 contains 13 residues. In germline, CDR1 is MGHRA, CDR2 YSYEKL. Unsorted whole blood yielded the blood RNA, and germline DNA was also extracted. Notes on this clonotype: A junction boundary mismatches the germline segment, possibly from a read error.

Synthesis of TCR beta cDNA was carried out from 500 ng total RNA with a constant-region primer. Amplification in three nested multiplex PCR rounds with slightly modified ARM-PCR gave rise to TCR beta libraries. In the first two PCR rounds, TRBV1-TRBV30 forward primers were paired with a C-beta reverse primer, and each round lasted roughly 10 cycles. Via MiXCR, TCRdb re-called the multiplex PCR reads, giving one row per CDR3 protein. The sample has about 350,000 distinct CDR3 sequences, 65% seen once. The chain couples TRBV4-1 to TRBJ2-7; D is unresolved. Sequencing used peripheral blood. The TCR originated in a man aged 40-50 years with primary liver carcinoma and hepatitis B virus infection. In DNA, the CDR3 is TGCGTCAGCAGCCAAGGCGCGAGGTACGAGCAGTACTTC. Translating gives CVSSQGARYEQYF.